These T cell receptor beta chains were read from a single sample in a study of blood T cell repertoires in COVID-19. Sequenced by immunoSEQ multiplex PCR; TCRdb stores in-frame clones only, minus some. The sample records over 100,000 clones, 86% being singletons. Sequencing was performed on peripheral blood. The receptors were sampled from a man in his forties or fifties with acute or convalescent COVID-19. Each CDR3 is given with its conserved first and last residue. A D gene is named only where the DNA matches it firmly. A row's size may be missing; if present it is once, few, many or a size class.

abundance | j_gene | d_gene | v_gene | CDR3aa | CDR3nt
NA | TRBJ2-7 | TRBD2 | TRBV6-5 | CASRTAGGNYEQYF | TGTGCCAGCAGGACAGCGGGAGGTAACTACGAGCAGTACTTC
NA | TRBJ2-1 | TRBD2 | TRBV6-2/TRBV6-3 | CASSYSGLAGGMPHEQFF | TGTGCCAGCAGTTACTCGGGACTAGCGGGGGGGATGCCTCATGAGCAGTTCTTC
NA | TRBJ1-4 | TRBD1 | TRBV11-2 | CASKRQGNEKLFF | TGTGCCAGCAAAAGACAGGGGAATGAAAAACTGTTTTTT
NA | TRBJ2-3 | NA | TRBV9 | CASSVEYRVTDTQYF | TGTGCCAGCAGCGTAGAGTACAGGGTCACAGATACGCAGTATTTT
NA | TRBJ1-5 | NA | TRBV4-2 | CASSQFSGVIDQPQHF | TGTGCCAGCAGCCAGTTTTCAGGGGTAATAGATCAGCCCCAGCATTTT
NA | TRBJ2-2 | TRBD1 | TRBV19 | CASSMRQGITGELFF | TGTGCCAGTAGTATGAGACAGGGGATCACCGGGGAGCTGTTTTTT
NA | TRBJ2-1 | TRBD2 | TRBV7-9 | CASSSSGGYNEQFF | TGTGCCAGCAGCTCTAGCGGGGGTTACAATGAGCAGTTCTTC
NA | TRBJ2-3 | TRBD2 | TRBV5-6 | CASSPVGTSGVDTQYF | TGTGCCAGCAGCCCCGTAGGGACTAGCGGTGTAGATACGCAGTATTTT
NA | TRBJ1-3 | NA | TRBV6-1 | CASSDTWDTSGNTIYF | TGTGCCAGCAGTGATACTTGGGACACCTCTGGAAACACCATATATTTT
NA | TRBJ1-6 | TRBD1 | TRBV7-9 | CASSLGTVSNSPLHF | TGTGCCAGCAGCTTGGGGACAGTCAGTAATTCACCCCTCCACTTT
NA | TRBJ1-1 | TRBD1 | TRBV11-1 | CASSRDRGAFF | TGTGCCAGCAGCCGAGACAGGGGTGCTTTCTTT
once | TRBJ2-1 | TRBD2 | TRBV15 | CATSTLAGGPNEQFF | TGTGCCACCAGCACCTTAGCGGGGGGGCCTAATGAGCAGTTCTTC
NA | TRBJ2-7 | NA | TRBV5-1 | CASNREGVDEQYF | TGCGCCAGCAACCGAGAAGGGGTAGACGAGCAGTACTTC
NA | TRBJ1-2 | TRBD1 | TRBV30 | CAWSVGQGRGYTF | TGTGCCTGGAGTGTAGGACAGGGTCGTGGCTACACCTTC
NA | TRBJ1-2 | TRBD1 | TRBV11-2 | CASSPDRGFGYTF | TGTGCCAGCAGCCCCGACAGGGGGTTCGGCTACACCTTC
NA | TRBJ2-5 | NA | TRBV25-1 | CASSVERTVQETQYF | TGTGCCAGCAGTGTTGAAAGGACAGTCCAAGAGACCCAGTACTTC
NA | TRBJ1-5 | NA | TRBV30 | CAWSAGLMSEAQHF | TGTGCCTGGAGCGCGGGACTTATGAGCGAGGCCCAGCATTTT
NA | TRBJ2-3 | NA | TRBV15 | CATSRDWGSGSTDTQYF | TGTGCCACCAGCAGAGATTGGGGATCAGGGAGCACAGATACGCAGTATTTT
NA | TRBJ1-2 | TRBD1 | TRBV6-5 | CATTRDSSNYGYTF | TGTGCCACGACTCGGGACAGTAGTAACTATGGCTACACCTTC
few | TRBJ1-5 | TRBD1 | TRBV7-2 | CASSPGQGGQPQHF | TGTGCCAGCAGCCCCGGACAGGGCGGTCAGCCCCAGCATTTT
NA | TRBJ1-5 | TRBD1 | TRBV27 | CASSLIGTGGPQPQHF | TGTGCCAGCAGTCTGATCGGGACAGGGGGCCCCCAGCCCCAGCATTTT
NA | TRBJ2-1 | TRBD1 | TRBV20-1 | CSASIGTGLNNEQFF | TGCAGTGCTAGTATCGGGACAGGCTTAAACAATGAGCAGTTCTTC
NA | TRBJ2-1 | TRBD2 | TRBV7-6 | CASSSSGGPYNEQFF | TGTGCCAGCAGCTCTAGCGGGGGGCCCTACAATGAGCAGTTCTTC
NA | TRBJ1-1 | NA | TRBV6-1 | CASSELSSGSGIAFF | TGTGCCAGCAGTGAATTATCGTCTGGATCAGGAATTGCTTTCTTT
once | TRBJ1-2 | NA | TRBV5-6 | CASSFMSDYGYTF | TGTGCCAGCAGCTTTATGTCAGATTATGGCTACACCTTC
NA | TRBJ1-4 | TRBD1 | TRBV7-9 | CASSLGGTGISTNEKLFF | TGTGCCAGCAGCTTGGGTGGGACAGGAATATCAACTAATGAAAAACTGTTTTTT
NA | TRBJ1-1 | NA | TRBV19 | CASSPWEAQMNTEAFF | TGTGCCAGTAGTCCATGGGAGGCCCAAATGAACACTGAAGCTTTCTTT
NA | TRBJ2-3 | TRBD2 | TRBV19 | CASSGLAGVDTQYF | TGTGCCAGTAGTGGACTAGCGGGAGTGGATACGCAGTATTTT
once | TRBJ1-6 | NA | TRBV20-1 | CSASGGRDSPLHF | TGCAGTGCTAGTGGGGGCAGGGATTCACCCCTCCACTTT
NA | TRBJ1-1 | NA | TRBV6-5 | CASSYSDTEAFF | TGTGCCAGCAGTTACTCCGACACTGAAGCTTTCTTT
NA | TRBJ1-1 | TRBD1 | TRBV7-6 | CASTPRQGDTEAFF | TGTGCCAGCACCCCACGACAGGGAGACACTGAAGCTTTCTTT
NA | TRBJ1-4 | NA | TRBV4-3 | CASSQPGDEKLFF | TGCGCCAGCAGCCAACCAGGGGATGAAAAACTGTTTTTT
NA | TRBJ1-4 | TRBD1 | TRBV29-1 | CSASGTGGEKLFF | TGCAGCGCCTCCGGGACAGGAGGTGAAAAACTGTTTTTT
NA | TRBJ1-2 | NA | TRBV29-1 | CSVDVGGNYGYTF | TGCAGCGTTGATGTAGGGGGAAACTATGGCTACACCTTC
NA | TRBJ2-7 | TRBD1 | TRBV12-3/TRBV12-4 | CASRGDREIEYF | TGTGCCAGCAGGGGGGACAGGGAAATCGAGTACTTC
NA | TRBJ1-2 | NA | TRBV28 | CASSPAGHYGYTF | TGTGCCAGCAGTCCCGCAGGGCACTATGGCTACACCTTC
NA | TRBJ2-7 | TRBD2 | TRBV7-2 | CASSRTSGGSYEQYF | TGTGCCAGCAGCCGCACTAGCGGGGGGTCCTACGAGCAGTACTTC
few | TRBJ2-5 | TRBD2 | TRBV25-1 | CASSEPGGIKETQYF | TGTGCCAGCAGTGAACCGGGAGGGATAAAAGAGACCCAGTACTTC
NA | TRBJ2-1 | TRBD2 | TRBV27 | CASSFSGRAGNEQFF | TGTGCCAGCAGTTTTAGCGGGAGGGCCGGCAATGAGCAGTTCTTC
NA | TRBJ1-1 | NA | TRBV19 | CASSIGRVDTEAFF | TGTGCCAGTAGTATTGGGAGGGTAGACACTGAAGCTTTCTTT
NA | TRBJ2-7 | TRBD2 | TRBV5-4 | CASSLPGTSVEQYF | TGTGCCAGCTCCTTACCCGGGACTAGCGTCGAGCAGTACTTC
NA | TRBJ2-7 | TRBD1 | TRBV11-2 | CASSLAGGTYEQYF | TGTGCCAGCAGCTTAGCAGGGGGCACCTACGAGCAGTACTTC
NA | TRBJ2-1 | TRBD2 | TRBV3-1/TRBV3-2 | CASSPRTSGSSYNEQFF | TGTGCCAGCAGCCCAAGAACTAGCGGGAGCTCCTACAATGAGCAGTTCTTC
NA | TRBJ1-2 | NA | TRBV6-5 | CASSSPAGYGYYYTF | TGTGCCAGCAGCTCCCCCGCGGGATATGGCTACTACTACACCTTC
NA | TRBJ1-2 | NA | TRBV19 | CASSMTWGGIEGYTF | TGTGCCAGTAGTATGACGTGGGGGGGAATAGAGGGCTACACCTTC
NA | TRBJ1-3 | NA | TRBV3-1/TRBV3-2 | CASSTEGTSSGNTIYF | TGTGCCAGCAGTACAGAAGGGACAAGCTCTGGAAACACCATATATTTT
once | TRBJ1-1 | NA | TRBV15 | CATSIGDVTEAFF | TGTGCCACCAGCATCGGGGATGTCACTGAAGCTTTCTTT
NA | TRBJ2-7 | TRBD2 | TRBV19 | CASSLAGGSYEQYF | TGTGCCAGTAGCCTAGCGGGAGGGTCCTACGAGCAGTACTTC
NA | TRBJ1-1 | TRBD1 | TRBV4-1 | CASSQAGQGRTEAFF | TGCGCCAGCAGCCAAGCGGGACAGGGTAGGACTGAAGCTTTCTTT